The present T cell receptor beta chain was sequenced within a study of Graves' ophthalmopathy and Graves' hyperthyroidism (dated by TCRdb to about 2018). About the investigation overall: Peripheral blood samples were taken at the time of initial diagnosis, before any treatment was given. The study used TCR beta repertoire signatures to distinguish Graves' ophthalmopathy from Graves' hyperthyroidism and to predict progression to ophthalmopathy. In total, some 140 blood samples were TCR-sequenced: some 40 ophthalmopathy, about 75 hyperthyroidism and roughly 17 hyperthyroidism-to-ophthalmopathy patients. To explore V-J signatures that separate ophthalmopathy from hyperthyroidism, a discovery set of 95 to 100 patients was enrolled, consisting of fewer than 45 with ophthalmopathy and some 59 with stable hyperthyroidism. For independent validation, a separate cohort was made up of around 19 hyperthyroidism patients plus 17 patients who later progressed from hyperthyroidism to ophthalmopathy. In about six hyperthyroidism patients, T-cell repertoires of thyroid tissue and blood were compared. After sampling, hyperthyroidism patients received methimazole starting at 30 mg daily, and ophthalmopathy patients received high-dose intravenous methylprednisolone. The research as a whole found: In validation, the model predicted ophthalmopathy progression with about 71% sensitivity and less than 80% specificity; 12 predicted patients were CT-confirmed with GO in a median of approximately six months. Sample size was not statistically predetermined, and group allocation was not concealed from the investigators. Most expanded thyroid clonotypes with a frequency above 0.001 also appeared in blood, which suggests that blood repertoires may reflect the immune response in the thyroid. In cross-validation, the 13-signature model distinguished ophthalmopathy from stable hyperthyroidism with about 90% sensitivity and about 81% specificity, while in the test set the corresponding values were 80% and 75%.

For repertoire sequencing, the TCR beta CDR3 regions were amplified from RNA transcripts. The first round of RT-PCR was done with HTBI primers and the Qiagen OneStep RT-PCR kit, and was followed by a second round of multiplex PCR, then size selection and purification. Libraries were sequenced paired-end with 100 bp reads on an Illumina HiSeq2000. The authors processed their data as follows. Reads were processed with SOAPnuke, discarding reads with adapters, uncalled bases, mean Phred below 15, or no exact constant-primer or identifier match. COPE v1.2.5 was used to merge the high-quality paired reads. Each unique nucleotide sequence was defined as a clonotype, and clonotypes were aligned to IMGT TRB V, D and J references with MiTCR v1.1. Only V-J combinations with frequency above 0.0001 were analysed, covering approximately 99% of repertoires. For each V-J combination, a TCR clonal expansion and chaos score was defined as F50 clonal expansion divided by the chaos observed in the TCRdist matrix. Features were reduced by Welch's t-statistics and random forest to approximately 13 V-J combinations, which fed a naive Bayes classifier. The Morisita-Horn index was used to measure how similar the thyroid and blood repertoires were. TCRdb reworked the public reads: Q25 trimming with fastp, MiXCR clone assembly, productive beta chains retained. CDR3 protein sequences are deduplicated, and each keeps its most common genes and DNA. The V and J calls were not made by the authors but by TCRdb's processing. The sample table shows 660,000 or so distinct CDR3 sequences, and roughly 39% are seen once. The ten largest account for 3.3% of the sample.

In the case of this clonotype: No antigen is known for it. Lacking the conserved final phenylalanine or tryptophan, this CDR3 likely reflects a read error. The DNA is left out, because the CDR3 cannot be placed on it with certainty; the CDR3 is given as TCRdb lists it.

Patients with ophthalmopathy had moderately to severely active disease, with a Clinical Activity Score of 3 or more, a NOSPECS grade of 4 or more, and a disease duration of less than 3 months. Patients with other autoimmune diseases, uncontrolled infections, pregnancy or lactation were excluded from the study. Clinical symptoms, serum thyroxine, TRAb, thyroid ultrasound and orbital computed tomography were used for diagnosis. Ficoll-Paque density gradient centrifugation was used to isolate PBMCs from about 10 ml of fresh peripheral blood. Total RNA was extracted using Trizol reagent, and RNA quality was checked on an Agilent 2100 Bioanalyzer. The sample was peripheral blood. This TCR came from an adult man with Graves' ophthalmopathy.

CDR3 sequence: CSVRGSGSTGT. The rearrangement combines TRBV29-1 with TRBJ1-3. CDR1 is given as SQVTM and CDR2 as ANQGSEA, both from the germline V gene. The CDR3 length is 11 residues, termini included.